The 18 T cell receptor beta chains listed next were all sequenced from one sample in a study of read filtering for tumor transcriptome and immune sequencing. Molecular barcoded adaptors covering alpha/delta and beta/gamma chains were used on 400 to 450 ng RNA. TCRdb independently ran MiXCR on the reads; one entry per CDR3 protein. The repertoire holds 100,000 to 150,000 distinct CDR3 sequences, with 10% to 15% as singletons. Sequenced sample: a population of CD138-negative cells sorted from bone marrow. Source of these receptors: a donor aged 40 or older with multiple myeloma.

This clonotype was detected many times. The DNA for the CDR3 is TGTGCCAGCAGTGACCTTACTGGACGCCACTCTGGAAACACCATATATTTT. Translation: CASSDLTGRHSGNTIYF. V gene TRBV6-6 combines with J gene TRBJ1-3; D is unclear. Germline loops: CDR1 MNHNY, CDR2 SVGAGI (reference sequence). This CDR3 comprises 17 residues. Between the trimmed V and J ends, which lost 5 bases and 0 bases, there was a span of 17 bases.

The chain couples TRBV20-1 to TRBJ1-5, with D possibly matching TRBD1 (6 bases). The CDR3 is made up of 15 amino acids. Germline loops: CDR1 DFQATT, CDR2 SNEGSKA (reference sequence). With 0 bases removed from V and 1 base from J, the gap between germline ends came to 10 bases. In DNA, the CDR3 is TGCAGTGCTAGAGATGGGAGGGGGAGCAATCAGCCCCAGCATTTT. This encodes CSARDGRGSNQPQHF.

On this clonotype: A much larger clone lies a single base off, so this may be a read error. The conserved final phenylalanine or tryptophan is absent from the CDR3, which likely points to a read error. The chain joins TRBV6-5 to TRBJ2-7, with a weak D call TRBD2 (5 bases). The CDR3 covers 15 residues. Trimming shortened V by 3 bases and J by 0 bases, and 12 bases separated the two germline ends. Germline CDR1 is MNHEY and CDR2 is SVGAGI. The CDR3 coding sequence is TGTGCCAGCAGTTATATTCAAGGGAGCTCCTACGAGCAGTACCTC. This codes for CASSYIQGSSYEQYL.

Of note for this clonotype: A far larger clone lies a single base away; this is likely a read error. This sequence joins TRBV6-5 and TRBJ2-1, with TRBD2 as a possible D gene (6 bases). Germline V lookup: CDR1 MNHEY, CDR2 SVGAGI. This CDR3 comprises 14 residues. In DNA, the CDR3 is TGTGCCAGCAGTCCGACCGGTGCGGAGGGAGAGCAGTCCTTC. Translating gives CASSPTGAEGEQSF.

This chain connects TRBV7-4 to TRBJ2-1; TRBD2 matches 13 bases. The V gene's germline CDR1 is SGHVT and CDR2 SQSDAQ. Trimming removed 3 bases from V and 3 bases from J; junction bases left unmatched: 11. This CDR3 is built from 19 residues. The CDR3 coding sequence is TGTGCCAGCAGCTTCCCCGCCGGACTAGCGGGAGAAGTCTACAATGAGCAGTTCTTC. Protein: CASSFPAGLAGEVYNEQFF.

This clonotype was seen a handful of times. The chain links TRBV3-1 to TRBJ1-5, with D unclear. V was cut by 3 bases and J by 7 bases, with 10 bases left in between. CDR3 length: 13 amino acids. CDR1 is LGHDT, CDR2 YNNKEL, per germline (reference sequence). CDR3 DNA sequence: TGTGCCAGCAGCCACCAAGGTAACCAGCCCCAGCATTTT. This gives the protein CASSHQGNQPQHF.

This clonotype was seen a few times. The CDR3 coding sequence is TGCAGTGCCCGGAGTCCTAGCGGGACCTACGAGCAGTACTTC. Its translation is CSARSPSGTYEQYF. The chain is built from TRBV20-1 and TRBJ2-7; 9 bases line up with TRBD2. Germline V CDR1 and CDR2: DFQATT, SNEGSKA (reference sequence). The CDR3 covers 14 residues. After removal of 6 bases from V and 2 bases from J, the junction contained 8 bases not matched to a gene.

This clonotype has a handful of counts. The CDR3 DNA is TGCAGTGCTAGAGATCCCCGGGGGCAGATAGGCTATGGCTACACCTTC. Protein sequence: CSARDPRGQIGYGYTF. The chain carries TRBV20-1 and TRBJ1-2, with D possibly being TRBD1 (6 bases). Trimming shortened V by 0 bases and J by 4 bases, and 18 bases separated the two germline ends. CDR1 is DFQATT and CDR2 is SNEGSKA in the germline V gene (reference sequence). CDR3 size: 16 residues.

This clonotype was counted at least ten times. The chain links TRBV5-1 to TRBJ2-5, with unresolved D. The ends were cut back, 2 bases at V and 5 bases at J, with 16 bases in the middle. The CDR3 runs to 15 residues. From germline, CDR1 is SGHRS and CDR2 YFSETQ. The chain's CDR3 is CASSFGYLQGETQYF. In nucleotides, the CDR3 is TGCGCCAGCAGCTTCGGGTATTTGCAAGGGGAGACCCAGTACTTC.

The chain recombines TRBV9 with TRBJ2-1, with 12 bases fitting TRBD2. The CDR3 loop spans 19 amino acids. Germline V lookup: CDR1 SGDLS, CDR2 YYNGEE. V shed 3 bases and J 4 bases; nucleotides not matched to a gene: 14. CDR3 bases: TGTGCCAGCAGCGGGTTCGGGACTAGCGGGCCGAGCATATACAATGAGCAGTTCTTC. As protein: CASSGFGTSGPSIYNEQFF.

This clonotype was seen repeatedly, ten times or more. V gene TRBV4-1 combines with J gene TRBJ2-2, with no clear D. The V and J ends lost 0 bases and 2 bases respectively, with 7 bases between them. The CDR3 contains 15 residues. Germline values: CDR1 MGHRA, CDR2 YSYEKL. The CDR3 protein is CASSQEPYNTGELFF. CDR3 DNA sequence: TGCGCCAGCAGCCAAGAGCCTTATAACACCGGGGAGCTGTTTTTT.

This clonotype was observed at least ten times. The V gene is TRBV20-1, the J gene TRBJ2-1; 8 bases align to TRBD1. With V trimmed by 4 bases and J by 11 bases, 10 bases remained unmatched. CDR3 length: 13 amino acids. The V gene's germline CDR1 is DFQATT and CDR2 SNEGSKA (reference sequence). The CDR3 reads CSATDRAPPQQFF. The CDR3 DNA is TGCAGTGCTACGGACAGGGCGCCCCCTCAGCAGTTCTTC.

Worth noting for this clonotype: No conserved phenylalanine or tryptophan is present at the end of the CDR3, so a read error is the likely explanation. This rearrangement joins TRBV5-8 to TRBJ2-3, with 7 bases aligning to TRBD1. From germline, CDR1 is SGHTS and CDR2 YDEGEE. This CDR3 spans 17 amino acids. Trimming took 8 bases from V and 1 from J; bases not matched to a gene: 16. This CDR3 is CASGPRDRTLRTDTQYL. DNA for the CDR3: TGTGCCAGTGGCCCACGGGACAGAACCCTACGCACAGATACGCAGTATCTT.

This clonotype was seen at least ten times. This rearrangement joins TRBV29-1 to TRBJ2-1; no clear D gene. V was pared by 5 bases and J by 0 bases, with 14 bases between. This CDR3 contains 15 residues. CDR1 SQVTM and CDR2 ANQGSEA come from the germline V gene. This CDR3 is CSVYTIEGSYNEQFF. As DNA, the CDR3 is TGCAGCGTTTATACCATAGAAGGCTCCTACAATGAGCAGTTCTTC.

This clonotype was observed at least ten times. J is TRBJ2-1 and V is TRBV6-2 or TRBV6-3; perhaps TRBD2 as D (6 bases). V lost 0 bases to trimming and J lost 7 bases, with 16 bases between them. Looked up from germline, CDR1 is MNHEY and CDR2 is SVGEGT. The CDR3 is 16 amino acids. CDR3 DNA: TGTGCCAGCAGTTACTCAGTCTTGGCGGGAAGTAATGAGCAGTTCTTC. Translating gives CASSYSVLAGSNEQFF.

This clonotype was detected ten times or more. The chain uses TRBV6-2 or TRBV6-3 and TRBJ1-5; D ambiguous. The V gene's germline CDR1 is MNHEY and CDR2 SVGEGT. V was pared by 6 bases and J by 7 bases, with 13 bases between. This CDR3 is built from 13 residues. The CDR3 region has the DNA TGTGCCAGCAGCTTAGAGAGTGTCCAGCCCCAGCATTTT. It translates to CASSLESVQPQHF.

The rearrangement joins TRBV27 to TRBJ2-1, with a possible D match to TRBD2 (6 bases). Looked up from germline, CDR1 is MNHEY and CDR2 is SMNVEV (reference sequence). The CDR3 runs to 13 residues. Trimming removed 5 bases from V and 7 bases from J, with 12 bases in between. The CDR3 is CASSPWDSNEQFF. The CDR3 DNA is TGTGCCAGCAGTCCCTGGGACTCGAATGAGCAGTTCTTC.

At least ten counts were recorded for this clonotype. This sequence joins TRBV6-1 and TRBJ1-6; 7 bases match TRBD1. This CDR3 is built from 12 residues. Trimming took 5 bases from V and 11 from J; bases not matched to a gene: 3. The germline CDR1 and CDR2 sequences are MNHNS and SASEGT. The CDR3 DNA reads TGTGCCAGCAGTAGACAGGGAACACCCCTCCACTTT. Translation gives CASSRQGTPLHF.